One and the same sample provided the 19 T cell receptor beta chains below, sequenced in a study of shared clonotypes between healthy human individuals. This table comes from immunoSEQ multiplex PCR, and its TCRdb copy is limited to in-frame clones, with some not included. In the table there are over a million clones, approximately 76% of which are singletons. The specimen was memory CD4+ T cells sorted from blood. Subset reported: CD45RA-negative fraction. The receptors here all came from a man aged 18 to 30 in good health.

The table lists this clone with a few counts. This chain uses TRBV13 with TRBJ1-1, with TRBD1 matching 7 bases. The J segment lost 4 bases and the V segment lost 6 bases, leaving 5 bases of the junction unmatched. CDR1 and CDR2 from the germline V gene are PRHDT and FYEKMQ (reference sequence). The CDR3 is 13 residues long. In nucleotides, the CDR3 is TGTGCCAGCAGTTCAGACAGGGTCACTGAAGCTTTCTTT. Its protein is CASSSDRVTEAFF.

V and J are TRBV27 and TRBJ2-7; D is perhaps TRBD2 (7 bases). This CDR3 is built from 14 residues. Trimming left V 2 bases short and J 5 bases short, with 13 bases between. CDR1 and CDR2 (germline): MNHEY, SMNVEV (reference sequence). As DNA, the CDR3 is TGTGCCAGCAGTTTAATTCGGGGGGCCCACGAGCAGTACTTC. Its protein product is CASSLIRGAHEQYF.

The chain joins TRBV29-1 to TRBJ1-1, with D unclear. V was trimmed by 5 bases and J by 4 bases, leaving 20 bases between them. This CDR3 is 15 amino acids long. Germline assignment: CDR1 SQVTM and CDR2 ANQGSEA. CDR3 sequence (DNA): TGCAGCGTTCCGGGGTATGGCCTATCTGGCACTGAAGCTTTCTTT. Translation: CSVPGYGLSGTEAFF. Using reference TRBV29-1 and TRBJ1-1 for the parts outside the CDR3, the full variable domain is SAVISQKPSRDICQRGTSLTIQCQVDSQVTMMFWYRQQPGQSLTLIATANQGSEATYESGFVIDKFPISRPNLTFSTLTVSNMSPEDSSIYLCSVPGYGLSGTEAFFGQGTRLTVV.

The V call is TRBV4-1, the J call TRBJ1-1; D ambiguous. CDR1 and CDR2 (germline): MGHRA, YSYEKL. CDR3 length equals 15 residues. V lost 0 bases and J lost 0, with 8 bases in between. The CDR3 region is CASSQERVMNTEAFF. In DNA form, the CDR3 reads TGCGCCAGCAGCCAAGAAAGGGTTATGAACACTGAAGCTTTCTTT.

The rearrangement links TRBV2 to TRBJ1-1, with 8 bases identical to TRBD1. The CDR3 is made up of 14 amino acids. The J segment lost 4 bases and the V segment lost 9 bases, leaving 10 bases of the junction unmatched. Germline V gene lookup returns CDR1 SNHLY and CDR2 FYNNEI. The CDR3: CARTSTGGSTEAFF. The DNA of the CDR3 is TGTGCCAGGACTTCCACAGGGGGAAGCACTGAAGCTTTCTTT.

This sequence joins TRBV10-1 and TRBJ2-7; D gene uncertain. The CDR3 totals 13 residues. CDR1 and CDR2 from the germline V gene are WNHNN and SYGVQD (reference sequence). Deletions cut 1 base from V and 3 bases from J, with 7 bases between. The CDR3 sequence is CASSEFADYEQYF. The CDR3 coding sequence is TGCGCCAGCAGTGAGTTTGCGGACTACGAGCAGTACTTC.

This clone has more than one count but fewer than ten. The rearrangement joins TRBV20-1 to TRBJ2-1, with unresolved D. Trimming left V 4 bases short and J 11 bases short, with 12 bases between. Germline CDR1 is DFQATT and CDR2 is SNEGSKA (reference sequence). The CDR3 sequence is 11 residues long. The CDR3 nucleotides read TGCAGTGCTATAGACTCCCCCCAGCAGTTCTTC. Translated, it gives CSAIDSPQQFF.

The chain has TRBV2 and TRBJ2-7, with 8 bases aligning to TRBD2. Germline loops: CDR1 SNHLY, CDR2 FYNNEI. The CDR3 is 13 residues long. V shed 8 bases, J shed 0 bases, and the junction held 3 bases outside the gene matches. Written as DNA, the CDR3 is TGTGCCAGCGTAGCGGGGACCTCCTACGAGCAGTACTTC. It translates to CASVAGTSYEQYF. The variable domain in full, completed from reference TRBV2 and TRBJ2-7, reads EPEVTQTPSHQVTQMGQEVILRCVPISNHLYFYWYRQILGQKVEFLVSFYNNEISEKSEIFDDQFSVERPDGSNFTLKIRSTKLEDSAMYFCASVAGTSYEQYFGPGTRLTVT.

This clone was detected many times. The rearrangement links TRBV5-1 to TRBJ2-3, with 8 bases matching TRBD2. Germline CDR1 and CDR2: SGHRS and YFSETQ. The CDR3 runs to 14 residues. V was pared by 4 bases and J by 4 bases, with 5 bases of the junction left unmatched. The CDR3 loop is CASSNSGVADTQYF. CDR3 nucleotide sequence: TGCGCCAGCAGCAATAGCGGGGTGGCAGATACGCAGTATTTT.

V usage is TRBV30 and J usage is TRBJ1-5; D not resolved. The CDR3 is 13 residues long. The germline V gene encodes CDR1 GTSNPN and CDR2 SVGIG (reference sequence). The V end lost 6 bases, the J end lost 0 bases, and 9 bases lay between the germline ends. The CDR3 protein is CACRRTSNQPQHF. DNA for the CDR3: TGTGCCTGCCGACGGACTAGCAATCAGCCCCAGCATTTT.

The V and J genes are TRBV9 and TRBJ1-1, with TRBD1 matching 8 bases. The CDR3 is 13 residues long. Germline V lookup: CDR1 SGDLS, CDR2 YYNGEE. V was pared by 4 bases and J by 6 bases, with 5 bases of the junction left unmatched. The CDR3 region is CASSSGQGSEAFF. For the CDR3, the DNA is TGTGCCAGCAGCTCTGGACAGGGCTCTGAAGCTTTCTTT. Full variable domain (rest looked up from reference TRBV9 and TRBJ1-1): DSGVTQTPKHLITATGQRVTLRCSPRSGDLSVYWYQQSLDQGLQFLIQYYNGEERAKGNILERFSAQQFPDLHSELNLSSLELGDSALYFCASSSGQGSEAFFGQGTRLTVV.

With respect to this clone: The same CDR3 can be traced to other DNA sequences in this sample. The gene calls are TRBV5-1 and TRBJ2-7; the match to TRBD2 covers 8 bases. Germline CDR1 reads SGHRS; CDR2 reads YFSETQ. The V segment lost 1 base and the J segment 4 bases; nucleotides outside the gene matches: 4. There are 14 residues in the CDR3. CDR3: CASSLSGGGYEQYF. The CDR3 DNA reads TGCGCCAGCAGCTTGAGCGGCGGGGGGTACGAGCAGTACTTC.

DNA of the CDR3: TGTGCCAGCTCACTACACCCCCAGAACACTGAAGCTTTCTTT. Amino acid sequence: CASSLHPQNTEAFF. The chain combines TRBV18 with TRBJ1-1; D uncertain. Germline V gene data show CDR1 as KGHSH and CDR2 as LQKENI. This CDR3 comprises 14 residues. The ends were cut back, 4 bases at V and 1 base at J, with 10 bases in the middle.

The gene calls are TRBV6-5 and TRBJ2-5; the match to TRBD2 covers 7 bases. The germline V gene has CDR1 MNHEY and CDR2 SVGAGI. The CDR3 has 13 residues. V lost 6 bases and J lost 5; bases outside the gene matches: 6. The CDR3 coding sequence is TGTGCCAGCAGCCCGGGAGGTGGGGAGACCCAGTACTTC. It translates to CASSPGGGETQYF.

The chain carries TRBV2 and TRBJ2-1, with D perhaps matching TRBD2 (6 bases). The CDR3 length is 14 residues. Germline V lookup: CDR1 SNHLY, CDR2 FYNNEI. Deletions cut 7 bases from V and 7 bases from J, with 17 bases between. CDR3 bases: TGTGCCAGCAACAACCAACTAGCCTCAAATGAGCAGTTCTTC. As protein: CASNNQLASNEQFF.

The CDR3 bases are TGTGCCAGCAGTGATTGGACAGGCAGCTCCTATAATTCACCCCTCCACTTT. Encoded protein: CASSDWTGSSYNSPLHF. The rearrangement links TRBV2 to TRBJ1-6; 7 bases map to TRBD1. The CDR3 runs to 17 residues. The germline gives CDR1 SNHLY, CDR2 FYNNEI. The V segment lost 3 bases and the J segment 0 bases; nucleotides outside the gene matches: 5. The whole variable domain, remainder taken from reference TRBV2 and TRBJ1-6, is EPEVTQTPSHQVTQMGQEVILRCVPISNHLYFYWYRQILGQKVEFLVSFYNNEISEKSEIFDDQFSVERPDGSNFTLKIRSTKLEDSAMYFCASSDWTGSSYNSPLHFGNGTRLTVT.

CDR3 amino acids: CASSRSAESNEKLFF. The CDR3 nucleotides read TGCGCCAGCAGCCGGTCGGCCGAGTCTAATGAAAAACTGTTTTTT. The chain employs TRBV4-3 and TRBJ1-4; D not certain. Deletions cut 4 bases from V and 3 bases from J, with 12 bases between. Germline CDR1 reads LGHNA; CDR2 reads YSLEER. This CDR3 has 15 amino acids.

This sequence joins TRBV6-5 and TRBJ1-2; 7 bases map to TRBD1. The CDR3 covers 12 residues. Per the germline V gene, CDR1 is MNHEY and CDR2 is SVGAGI. The V gene end was trimmed by 6 bases and the J gene end by 6 bases; junction bases not matched to a gene: 4. CDR3 sequence reads: CASRYRGDGYTF. As DNA, the CDR3 is TGTGCCAGCAGATACAGGGGAGATGGCTACACCTTC.

This chain connects TRBV7-2 to TRBJ2-7; D is uncertain. The CDR3 totals 15 residues. Germline assignment: CDR1 SGHTA and CDR2 FQGNSA. V dropped 1 base and J dropped 5 bases, with 15 bases sitting between them. The CDR3 DNA follows: TGTGCCAGCAGCTTAGGGGGTGTAGTTGCCCACGAGCAGTACTTC. This codes for CASSLGGVVAHEQYF.